The 17 T cell receptor beta chains below all came from one sample that was sequenced in a study of response to subunit inactivated influenza vaccine. One entry per CDR3 protein results from TCRdb running MiXCR on the RT-PCR reads. The data hold about 700,000 distinct CDR3 sequences, with around 14% observed a single time. The sequences come from PBMCs from blood, collected about 14 days before vaccination. Receptor source: a man aged 50 or older who received an inactivated influenza vaccine.

V usage is TRBV3-1 and J usage is TRBJ1-1; D is unclear. Trimming took 0 bases from V and 1 from J, leaving 18 bases between them. Germline lookup yields CDR1 LGHDT and CDR2 YNNKEL (reference sequence). The length of the CDR3 is 18 residues. For the CDR3, the DNA is TGTGCCAGCAGCCAAGATTTAACCGGTGGGGAGAAGAACACTGAAGCTTTCTTT. Amino acids: CASSQDLTGGEKNTEAFF.

This clonotype has a count of ten or more. The chain employs TRBV12-3 or TRBV12-4 and TRBJ2-2; 11 bases align to TRBD2. Trimming at V came to 6 bases and at J to 3 bases, leaving 9 bases not matched to a gene. The CDR3 consists of 17 residues. The CDR3 nucleotides read TGTGCCAGCAGGCGACCCCGGACTAGCGGGTACACCGGGGAGCTGTTTTTT. This gives the protein CASRRPRTSGYTGELFF.

This chain connects TRBV20-1 to TRBJ2-3; 8 bases line up with TRBD2. With 0 bases clipped from V and 4 bases from J, the junction kept 6 bases outside the gene matches. This CDR3 has 15 residues. The germline gives CDR1 DFQATT, CDR2 SNEGSKA (reference sequence). The CDR3 region is CSARDQREWADTQYF. In DNA, the CDR3 is TGCAGTGCTAGAGATCAGCGGGAGTGGGCAGATACGCAGTATTTT.

In this sample, this clonotype turned up a few times. The chain uses TRBV5-1 and TRBJ2-7, with D perhaps TRBD2 (5 bases). The CDR3 loop spans 14 amino acids. From germline, CDR1 is SGHRS and CDR2 YFSETQ. The germline V and J ends were trimmed by 3 bases and 3 bases, with 13 bases remaining between them. The CDR3 region is CASSSQSGGYEQYF. The CDR3 DNA sequence: TGCGCCAGCAGCTCCCAATCAGGAGGCTACGAGCAGTACTTC. Together with reference TRBV5-1 and TRBJ2-7, the CDR3 gives the full variable domain: KAGVTQTPRYLIKTRGQQVTLSCSPISGHRSVSWYQQTPGQGLQFLFEYFSETQRNKGNFPGRFSGRQFSNSRSEMNVSTLELGDSALYLCASSSQSGGYEQYFGPGTRLTVT.

This clonotype appeared many times. This CDR3 is CASRSHSGTSGPQETQYF. The CDR3 DNA follows: TGTGCCAGCAGATCCCACTCCGGGACTAGCGGGCCCCAAGAGACCCAGTACTTC. The chain links TRBV12-3 or TRBV12-4 to TRBJ2-5; 12 nucleotides match TRBD2. The V segment lost 6 bases and the J segment 1 base; nucleotides outside the gene matches: 12. The CDR3 spans 18 residues.

The rearrangement links TRBV7-2 to TRBJ2-7, with D unclear. Per germline, CDR1 SGHTA and CDR2 FQGNSA. CDR3 size: 14 residues. Trimming pared 5 bases from V and 2 bases from J, leaving 13 bases between. The CDR3 nucleotides read TGTGCCAGCAGCCTTGACGGGCTAACCTACGAGCAGTACTTC. Translated: CASSLDGLTYEQYF.

The gene calls are TRBV20-1 and TRBJ1-2, with TRBD1 as a possible D gene (6 bases). Deletions cut 6 bases from V and 3 bases from J, with 17 bases between. Germline assignment: CDR1 DFQATT and CDR2 SNEGSKA (reference sequence). This CDR3 is 14 amino acids long. The CDR3 reads CSAWGQGIHYGYTF. The CDR3 bases are TGCAGTGCCTGGGGGCAGGGGATTCACTATGGCTACACCTTC.

This clonotype has a handful of counts. The V gene is TRBV3-1, the J gene TRBJ1-5, with D maybe TRBD1 (5 bases). This CDR3 region has 14 residues. Germline V lookup: CDR1 LGHDT, CDR2 YNNKEL (reference sequence). Trimming removed 2 bases at V and 7 bases at J, with 12 bases between. The CDR3 region has the DNA TGTGCCAGCAGCCAACAGGGCTTAGCGCAGCCCCAGCATTTT. Translated: CASSQQGLAQPQHF.

This clonotype showed up just a few times. The chain couples TRBV6-1 to TRBJ2-3; the D gene is possibly TRBD2 (6 bases). Trimming left V 7 bases short and J 1 base short, with 12 bases between. This CDR3 is built from 14 residues. Germline CDR1 MNHNS, CDR2 SASEGT. CDR3 bases: TGTGCCAGCAAAGGCGGGGCCGGCACAGATACGCAGTATTTT. Its translation: CASKGGAGTDTQYF.

The chain joins TRBV2 to TRBJ2-5; tentatively, D is TRBD1 (6 bases). CDR1 SNHLY and CDR2 FYNNEI come from the germline V gene. V dropped 6 bases and J dropped 5 bases, with 13 bases sitting between them. This CDR3 has 13 residues. The CDR3 reads CASSNRAVETQYF. The CDR3 coding sequence is TGTGCCAGCAGCAACAGGGCGGTTGAGACCCAGTACTTC.

This clonotype was counted ten times or more. This chain connects TRBV29-1 to TRBJ1-2; D is possibly TRBD1 (5 bases). Trimming removed 7 bases from V and 4 bases from J, with 19 bases in between. The CDR3 is 14 amino acids. Germline V gene data show CDR1 as SQVTM and CDR2 as ANQGSEA. CDR3 in amino acids: CSATEGQYPYGYTF. CDR3 nucleotide sequence: TGCAGCGCCACCGAGGGGCAGTACCCCTATGGCTACACCTTC.

This clonotype was counted at least ten times. V gene TRBV20-1 combines with J gene TRBJ2-4; a weak D match, TRBD1 (7 bases). V lost 3 bases, J lost 1 base, and 13 bases lay in between. The germline V gene encodes CDR1 DFQATT and CDR2 SNEGSKA (reference sequence). The CDR3 covers 15 residues. CDR3 region: CSASEGAGAKNIQYF. The CDR3 DNA sequence: TGCAGTGCTAGCGAGGGGGCGGGGGCCAAAAACATTCAGTACTTC.

The chain carries TRBV29-1 and TRBJ2-1; TRBD2 aligns across 12 bases. The CDR3 totals 14 residues. V dropped 7 bases and J dropped 4; count of bases not matched to a gene: 5. Germline-derived CDR1 and CDR2 are SQVTM and ANQGSEA. The CDR3 spells CSGRGLAGYNEQFF. In DNA, the CDR3 is TGCAGCGGCAGAGGACTAGCGGGGTACAATGAGCAGTTCTTC.

This chain uses TRBV12-3 or TRBV12-4 with TRBJ2-2; 7 nucleotides agree with TRBD1. Trimming removed 6 bases from V and 1 base from J; junction bases left unmatched: 8. This CDR3 is 16 amino acids long. CDR3 sequence reads: CASRRSGTVNTGELFF. The CDR3 nucleotides read TGTGCCAGCAGGAGATCCGGGACAGTGAACACCGGGGAGCTGTTTTTT.

The chain is built from TRBV5-5 and TRBJ2-7, with 9 bases identical to TRBD1. Germline CDR1 and CDR2: SGHKS and YYEKEE (reference sequence). The CDR3 runs 16 residues. The trim removed 1 base at V and 6 bases at J, leaving 11 bases unmatched. The CDR3 here is CASSLHPGTGRPEQYF. Here the CDR3 DNA reads TGTGCCAGCAGCTTGCACCCCGGGACAGGGAGACCCGAGCAGTACTTC.

V and J are TRBV12-3 or TRBV12-4 and TRBJ2-6; tentative D call: TRBD2 (7 bases). With 4 bases removed from V and 2 bases from J, the gap between germline ends came to 12 bases. The CDR3 spans 16 residues. DNA of the CDR3: TGTGCCAGCAGTTCCCAGGGGAGGGCTGGGGCCAACGTCCTGACTTTC. Its protein product is CASSSQGRAGANVLTF.

This clonotype has at least ten counts. The CDR3 is CSAGGWLGNEQFF. Written as DNA, the CDR3 is TGCAGTGCAGGAGGGTGGTTAGGGAATGAGCAGTTCTTC. V gene TRBV20-1 combines with J gene TRBJ2-1, with D maybe TRBD2 (6 bases). There are 13 residues in the CDR3. CDR1 and CDR2 (germline): DFQATT, SNEGSKA (reference sequence). The germline V and J ends were trimmed by 6 bases and 7 bases, with 16 bases remaining between them.